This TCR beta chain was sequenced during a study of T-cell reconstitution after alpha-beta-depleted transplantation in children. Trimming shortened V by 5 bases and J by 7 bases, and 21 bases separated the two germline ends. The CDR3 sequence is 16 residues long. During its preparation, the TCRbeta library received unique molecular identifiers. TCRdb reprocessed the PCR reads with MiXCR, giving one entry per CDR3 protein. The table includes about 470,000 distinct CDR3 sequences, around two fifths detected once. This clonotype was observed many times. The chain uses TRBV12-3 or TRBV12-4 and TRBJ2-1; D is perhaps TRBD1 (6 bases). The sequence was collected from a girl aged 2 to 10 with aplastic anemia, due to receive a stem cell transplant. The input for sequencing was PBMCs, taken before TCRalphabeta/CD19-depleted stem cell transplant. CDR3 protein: CASSLSGVGTRNEQFF. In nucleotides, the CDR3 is TGTGCCAGCAGTCTCTCAGGGGTGGGGACACGGAATGAGCAGTTCTTC.